What follows are 30 T cell receptor beta chains derived from one specimen sequenced in a study of blood T cell repertoires in COVID-19. Produced via immunoSEQ multiplex PCR; TCRdb's table is partial and in-frame only. The table lists about 250,000 clones, 80% to 90% of them singletons, with roughly 1.7% in the top ten. Sequenced material: PBMCs or T cells enriched from blood (not recorded which). These receptor sequences come from a man aged 35-49 years who had recovered from COVID-19.

This clone was observed a few times. This sequence joins TRBV6-1 and TRBJ1-5; D remains unclear. The CDR3 length is 16 residues. Between the trimmed V and J ends, which lost 2 bases and 0 bases, there was a span of 11 bases. In germline, CDR1 is MNHNS, CDR2 SASEGT. The DNA for the CDR3 is TGTGCCAGCAGTGAAATAGCGGGTTATAGCAATCAGCCCCAGCATTTT. It is translated as CASSEIAGYSNQPQHF.

This chain links TRBV7-2 with TRBJ2-1, with D tentatively TRBD1 (6 bases). The germline V gene has CDR1 SGHTA and CDR2 FQGNSA. The CDR3 is 15 amino acids. V was clipped by 5 bases and J by 2 bases, with 13 bases between them. The chain's CDR3 is CASSPQQGPYNEQFF. As DNA, the CDR3 is TGTGCCAGCAGCCCACAGCAGGGGCCCTACAATGAGCAGTTCTTC.

As for this clone: Other DNA sequences in this specimen translate into the identical CDR3. The V and J genes are TRBV5-1 and TRBJ1-2, with TRBD1 matching over 11 bases. The CDR3 length is 15 residues. With V trimmed by 2 bases and J by 3 bases, 3 bases remained unmatched. Germline V gene sequence: CDR1 SGHRS, CDR2 YFSETQ. CDR3 sequence (DNA): TGCGCCAGCAGCTTCGGGACAGGGGGAGACTATGGCTACACCTTC. Its translation is CASSFGTGGDYGYTF.

CDR3 residues: CAWLGSGRLTGEQFF. DNA for the CDR3: TGTGCCTGGTTAGGGAGCGGCCGTCTTACCGGTGAGCAGTTCTTC. This chain links TRBV30 with TRBJ2-1; possibly TRBD2 for D (5 bases). Trimming stripped 5 bases from V and 9 bases from J, with 23 bases between. The CDR3 contains 15 residues. CDR1 is GTSNPN and CDR2 is SVGIG in the germline V gene (reference sequence).

This chain links TRBV5-1 with TRBJ2-5, with TRBD2 matching over 7 bases. CDR1 is SGHRS, CDR2 YFSETQ, per germline. V shed 2 bases and J 4 bases; nucleotides not matched to a gene: 5. The CDR3 is 14 amino acids. The CDR3 sequence is CASSFRLAPETQYF. The CDR3 nucleotides are TGCGCCAGCAGCTTTAGACTAGCCCCAGAGACCCAGTACTTC. The full variable domain, its missing parts supplied by reference TRBV5-1 and TRBJ2-5, is KAGVTQTPRYLIKTRGQQVTLSCSPISGHRSVSWYQQTPGQGLQFLFEYFSETQRNKGNFPGRFSGRQFSNSRSEMNVSTLELGDSALYLCASSFRLAPETQYFGPGTRLLVL.

The J gene is TRBJ2-3, the V gene TRBV6-5; D is perhaps TRBD2 (5 bases). This CDR3 has 14 amino acids. Germline CDR1 and CDR2: MNHEY and SVGAGI. V was pared by 6 bases and J by 4 bases, with 14 bases between. CDR3 sequence (DNA): TGTGCCAGCAGCGCTCCCAGCGGCCCAGATACGCAGTATTTT. Translating it yields CASSAPSGPDTQYF.

This clone has just a few counts. The CDR3: CAWSASIHSPVLTLHF. The CDR3 DNA reads as TGTGCCTGGAGTGCTTCGATTCACAGCCCAGTCCTCACCCTCCACTTT. The genes are TRBV30 and TRBJ1-6; D gene uncertain. CDR3 length: 16 residues. Germline V gene lookup returns CDR1 GTSNPN and CDR2 SVGIG (reference sequence). V dropped 1 base and J dropped 14 bases, with 24 bases sitting between them.

This CDR3 reads CASSLVQGGEKLFF. The DNA of the CDR3 is TGCGCCAGCAGCTTGGTTCAGGGCGGAGAAAAACTGTTTTTT. The rearrangement uses TRBV5-1 and TRBJ1-4, with D perhaps TRBD1 (5 bases). This CDR3 spans 14 amino acids. CDR1 SGHRS and CDR2 YFSETQ come from the germline V gene. V was clipped by 0 bases and J by 8 bases, with 11 bases between them. Full variable domain (outside the CDR3, taken from reference TRBV5-1 and TRBJ1-4): KAGVTQTPRYLIKTRGQQVTLSCSPISGHRSVSWYQQTPGQGLQFLFEYFSETQRNKGNFPGRFSGRQFSNSRSEMNVSTLELGDSALYLCASSLVQGGEKLFFGSGTQLSVL.

The rearrangement joins TRBV7-2 to TRBJ1-1; TRBD1 matches 8 bases. Germline values: CDR1 SGHTA, CDR2 FQGNSA. CDR3 length equals 15 residues. V was clipped by 5 bases and J by 1 base; unmatched bases: 6. CDR3 bases: TGTGCCAGCAGCATCAGGACAGGGTGGAACACTGAAGCTTTCTTT. It is translated as CASSIRTGWNTEAFF.

The chain carries TRBV30 and TRBJ2-7; 7 positions match TRBD1. Trimming cost V 3 bases and J 3 bases; bases outside gene matches: 5. The CDR3 totals 13 residues. The germline V gene encodes CDR1 GTSNPN and CDR2 SVGIG (reference sequence). The CDR3 nucleotides are TGTGCCTGGAGCCGGGACAGAAGCTACGAGCAGTACTTC. Protein product: CAWSRDRSYEQYF.

The chain has TRBV28 and TRBJ1-6; 10 bases align to TRBD1. The CDR3 runs to 16 residues. The germline gives CDR1 MDHEN, CDR2 SYDVKM. J was trimmed by 8 bases and V by 3 bases; bases with no gene match: 7. CDR3 DNA sequence: TGTGCCAGCAGTTTCTTAACCGGGACAGGGGATTCACCCCTCCACTTT. Translating it yields CASSFLTGTGDSPLHF.

This clone was recorded only once. The genes are TRBV21-1 and TRBJ2-1; the table gives TRBD2 as D, unverified against the DNA. TRBV21-1 is classified as a pseudogene. The CDR3 spans 16 residues. Here the CDR3 reads CASSKSWTRFYNEQFF. Here the CDR3 DNA reads TGTGCCAGCAGCAAATCTTGGACTAGGTTTTACAATGAGCAGTTCTTC.

The chain recombines TRBV7-9 with TRBJ1-5; the D gene is possibly TRBD1 (5 bases). The V and J ends lost 5 bases and 7 bases respectively, with 21 bases between them. Germline V lookup: CDR1 SEHNR, CDR2 FQNEAQ (reference sequence). This CDR3 has 16 amino acids. Here the CDR3 reads CASSHVGGARGQPQHF. CDR3 nucleotide sequence: TGTGCCAGCAGCCACGTGGGAGGGGCGAGGGGCCAGCCCCAGCATTTT.

This chain links TRBV7-7 with TRBJ2-3; D uncertain. Looked up from germline, CDR1 is SSHAT and CDR2 is FNYEAQ (reference sequence). The V end was cut by 1 base, the J end by 3 bases, with 14 bases between. This CDR3 comprises 16 residues. CDR3 protein: CASSLDIRGGTDTQYF. CDR3 DNA: TGTGCCAGCAGCTTAGACATCCGCGGTGGGACAGATACGCAGTATTTT.

Here the CDR3 reads CASSERGLANYGYTF. In nucleotides, the CDR3 is TGTGCCAGCAGTGAACGGGGATTAGCTAACTATGGCTACACCTTC. The chain carries TRBV25-1 and TRBJ1-2; D is unresolved. The CDR3 is made up of 15 amino acids. Germline CDR1 and CDR2: MGHDK and SYGVNS. Between the trimmed V and J ends, which lost 2 bases and 0 bases, there was a span of 10 bases.

This chain connects TRBV4-1 to TRBJ2-1; TRBD2 matches 8 bases. CDR3 length equals 15 residues. The germline gives CDR1 MGHRA, CDR2 YSYEKL. Unmatched junction bases numbered 9, after V lost 7 bases and J lost 4 bases. CDR3 loop: CASTTTGTSYNEQFF. CDR3 DNA sequence: TGCGCCAGCACAACCACCGGGACTAGTTACAATGAGCAGTTCTTC.

This rearrangement joins TRBV5-4 to TRBJ1-1; 8 bases fit TRBD1. With V trimmed by 4 bases and J by 1 base, 6 bases remained unmatched. The CDR3 is 15 residues long. CDR1 is SGHNT, CDR2 YYREEE, per germline (reference sequence). The CDR3 protein is CASSPMTGANTEAFF. Written as DNA, the CDR3 is TGTGCCAGCAGCCCCATGACAGGGGCGAACACTGAAGCTTTCTTT.

This chain connects TRBV30 to TRBJ1-4; D unclear. The germline V and J ends were trimmed by 3 bases and 6 bases, with 14 bases remaining between them. This CDR3 has 14 amino acids. Germline loops: CDR1 GTSNPN, CDR2 SVGIG (reference sequence). The CDR3 region has the DNA TGTGCCTGGAGGCCCCGGGGAGAGGATGAAAAACTGTTTTTT. This codes for CAWRPRGEDEKLFF.

The chain combines TRBV19 with TRBJ1-2; 7 bases line up with TRBD1. This CDR3 comprises 15 residues. CDR1 and CDR2 (germline): LNHDA, SQIVND (reference sequence). The V and J ends lost 3 bases and 5 bases, in that order; junction bases with no gene match: 9. In nucleotides, the CDR3 is TGTGCCAGTAGTATCCCCGGGACAGACTCGTATGGCTACACCTTC. Its translation is CASSIPGTDSYGYTF. Supplemented by reference TRBV19 and TRBJ1-2, the full variable domain reads DGGITQSPKYLFRKEGQNVTLSCEQNLNHDAMYWYRQDPGQGLRLIYYSQIVNDFQKGDIAEGYSVSREKKESFPLTVTSAQKNPTAFYLCASSIPGTDSYGYTFGSGTRLTVV.

The chain couples TRBV29-1 to TRBJ2-7, with 9 bases lining up with TRBD1. V shed 5 bases and J 7 bases; nucleotides not matched to a gene: 9. The CDR3 is 13 amino acids. Germline V gene lookup returns CDR1 SQVTM and CDR2 ANQGSEA. The CDR3: CSVTETGGFEQYF. The CDR3 region has the DNA TGCAGCGTTACCGAGACAGGGGGATTTGAGCAGTACTTC.

The V gene is TRBV18, the J gene TRBJ2-2; D might be TRBD2 (5 bases). CDR3 length: 17 amino acids. V lost 2 bases, J lost 6 bases, and 19 bases lay in between. Germline V CDR1 and CDR2: KGHSH, LQKENI. The CDR3 coding sequence is TGTGCCAGCTCACCAATCAGTCCGGGGTTGGTCCCCGGGGAGCTGTTTTTT. Encoded protein: CASSPISPGLVPGELFF.

V is TRBV6-4 and J is TRBJ1-5; a possible D gene is TRBD1 (6 bases). The germline V and J ends were trimmed by 5 bases and 5 bases, with 10 bases remaining between them. The CDR3 contains 13 residues. In germline, CDR1 is MRHNA, CDR2 SNTAGT. CDR3 in DNA: TGTGCCAGCAGTTCGGACAGCGATCAGCCCCAGCATTTT. Translated, it gives CASSSDSDQPQHF.

Ten or more counts support this clone. This chain joins TRBV12-3 or TRBV12-4 and TRBJ1-1; 7 nucleotides agree with TRBD1. Unmatched junction bases numbered 4, after V lost 7 bases and J lost 2 bases. The CDR3 is made up of 13 amino acids. The CDR3 is CASKDRINTEAFF. The DNA for the CDR3 is TGTGCCAGCAAGGACAGGATAAACACTGAAGCTTTCTTT.

The chain recombines TRBV28 with TRBJ1-5, with 8 bases aligning to TRBD1. There are 15 residues in the CDR3. With 6 bases clipped from V and 7 bases from J, the junction kept 11 bases outside the gene matches. Germline V lookup: CDR1 MDHEN, CDR2 SYDVKM. The CDR3 protein is CASSYGQGFRQPQHF. CDR3 nucleotides: TGTGCCAGCAGCTATGGACAGGGATTTAGACAGCCCCAGCATTTT.

The V call is TRBV12-3 or TRBV12-4, the J call TRBJ1-2, with D possibly being TRBD1 (6 bases). The V and J ends lost 6 bases and 8 bases respectively, with 13 bases between them. This CDR3 is 12 amino acids long. CDR3 region: CASSLTGFGYTF. The CDR3 coding sequence is TGTGCCAGCAGCTTGACAGGTTTCGGCTACACCTTC.

V is TRBV18 and J is TRBJ2-7; TRBD1 matches 10 bases. Germline loops: CDR1 KGHSH, CDR2 LQKENI. There are 14 residues in the CDR3. The J segment lost 4 bases and the V segment lost 3 bases, leaving 3 bases of the junction unmatched. CDR3 sequence reads: CASSPGTGDYEQYF. CDR3 sequence (DNA): TGTGCCAGCTCACCCGGGACAGGGGATTACGAGCAGTACTTC.

This chain uses TRBV2 with TRBJ2-5, with D possibly being TRBD2 (5 bases). CDR3 length: 15 amino acids. The ends were cut back, 4 bases at V and 1 base at J, with 13 bases in the middle. From germline, CDR1 is SNHLY and CDR2 FYNNEI. Here the CDR3 reads CASSGRGLIQETQYF. The CDR3 nucleotides are TGTGCCAGCAGTGGCAGAGGACTTATCCAAGAGACCCAGTACTTC.

The chain uses TRBV5-1 and TRBJ2-5; the match to TRBD1 covers 7 bases. V gave up 6 bases and J gave up 5 bases; unmatched junction bases: 7. CDR1 and CDR2 (germline): SGHRS, YFSETQ. There are 13 residues in the CDR3. This CDR3 is CASTGVGQETQYF. The DNA of the CDR3 is TGCGCCAGCACCGGGGTGGGACAGGAGACCCAGTACTTC. Full variable domain (missing parts from reference TRBV5-1 and TRBJ2-5): KAGVTQTPRYLIKTRGQQVTLSCSPISGHRSVSWYQQTPGQGLQFLFEYFSETQRNKGNFPGRFSGRQFSNSRSEMNVSTLELGDSALYLCASTGVGQETQYFGPGTRLLVL.

The J gene is TRBJ2-4, the V gene TRBV7-2; D ambiguous. Germline values: CDR1 SGHTA, CDR2 FQGNSA. This CDR3 spans 12 amino acids. Trimming shortened V by 0 bases and J by 8 bases, and 5 bases separated the two germline ends. CDR3 in amino acids: CASSLARDIQYF. CDR3 in DNA: TGTGCCAGCAGCTTAGCGCGCGACATTCAGTACTTC.

There are a few counts of this clone. V gene TRBV6-5 combines with J gene TRBJ1-1; D is undetermined. Germline V CDR1 and CDR2: MNHEY, SVGAGI. The CDR3 length is 12 residues. Trimming removed 6 bases from V and 3 bases from J, with 8 bases in between. The CDR3 DNA reads TGTGCCAGCAGCAAACAAGACACTGAAGCTTTCTTT. Protein sequence: CASSKQDTEAFF.